This passage covers 18 T cell receptor beta chains from one sample sequenced in a study of ipilimumab plus nivolumab after autologous stem cell transplantation. Assay: immunoSEQ multiplex PCR; the TCRdb copy retains only in-frame clones and omits some. The sample has 84,000 or so clones, nearly 85% seen once. Sequences were derived from PBMCs, sampled in a trial of ipilimumab plus nivolumab as post-transplant consolidation. These receptors were obtained from a male donor with diffuse large B-cell lymphoma.

The rearrangement joins TRBV9 to TRBJ2-3; D unclear. This CDR3 comprises 14 residues. Germline V gives CDR1 SGDLS, CDR2 YYNGEE. V lost 0 bases, J lost 1 base, and 6 bases lay in between. The CDR3 DNA reads TGTGCCAGCAGCGTAGACCGGGGCACAGATACGCAGTATTTT. It yields the protein CASSVDRGTDTQYF.

This chain connects TRBV5-1 to TRBJ2-3; D remains unclear. This CDR3 is built from 14 residues. Germline V gives CDR1 SGHRS, CDR2 YFSETQ. V was cut by 4 bases and J by 0 bases, with 9 bases left in between. Here the CDR3 DNA reads TGCGCCAGCAGCGTACCGGACAGCACAGATACGCAGTATTTT. It translates to CASSVPDSTDTQYF.

V and J are TRBV7-2 and TRBJ2-1, with D perhaps matching TRBD1 (5 bases). In germline, CDR1 is SGHTA, CDR2 FQGNSA. This CDR3 is built from 13 residues. V shed 5 bases and J shed 6 bases, with 11 bases lying between them. The chain's CDR3 is CASSLGQINEQFF. The CDR3 DNA reads TGTGCCAGCAGCCTTGGACAAATCAATGAGCAGTTCTTC.

The genes are TRBV25-1 and TRBJ2-3; TRBD1 is a possible D gene (6 bases). Germline V gives CDR1 MGHDK, CDR2 SYGVNS. Between the trimmed V and J ends, which lost 4 bases and 2 bases, there was a span of 10 bases. The CDR3 sequence is 14 residues long. The CDR3 region is CASSGGPSTDTQYF. The CDR3 region has the DNA TGTGCCAGCAGTGGGGGGCCCTCCACAGATACGCAGTATTTT.

This chain joins TRBV25-1 and TRBJ2-5, with D hard to call. The DNA matches TRBJ2-7 better at its end, which makes the J call doubtful. Germline V CDR1 and CDR2: MGHDK, SYGVNS. The CDR3 is made up of 12 amino acids. For the CDR3, the DNA is TGTGCCAGCAGTGAAAACCTCCACGAGCAGTACTTC. Its protein is CASSENLHEQYF.

This clone was detected only once. The chain employs TRBV5-1 and TRBJ1-1, with D tentatively TRBD1 (6 bases). Trimming removed 1 base at V and 1 base at J, with 23 bases between. CDR3 length equals 19 residues. Germline CDR1 and CDR2: SGHRS and YFSETQ. The CDR3 sequence: CASSLWGARSPGENTEAFF. The CDR3, as DNA: TGCGCCAGCAGCTTGTGGGGGGCTAGGTCCCCCGGCGAGAACACTGAAGCTTTCTTT.

Here the CDR3 reads CASRRTGVPGNTIYF. For the CDR3, the DNA is TGTGCCAGCAGGCGTACGGGGGTCCCTGGAAACACCATATATTTT. V and J are TRBV6-5 and TRBJ1-3; TRBD1 is a possible D gene (5 bases). Trimming removed 6 bases at V and 2 bases at J, with 14 bases between. Germline CDR1 reads MNHEY; CDR2 reads SVGAGI. The CDR3 consists of 15 residues.

The rearrangement joins TRBV6-1 to TRBJ2-3, with D perhaps TRBD2 (5 bases). Germline V gene lookup returns CDR1 MNHNS and CDR2 SASEGT. Deletions cut 6 bases from V and 1 base from J, with 17 bases between. This CDR3 region has 16 residues. The CDR3 is CASRELERRRTDTQYF. The DNA of the CDR3 is TGTGCCAGCAGGGAACTAGAGCGGCGACGCACAGATACGCAGTATTTT.

This clone was seen a handful of times. The J gene is TRBJ1-1, the V gene TRBV30; D is uncertain. The CDR3 totals 13 residues. Germline V lookup: CDR1 GTSNPN, CDR2 SVGIG (reference sequence). The germline V and J ends were trimmed by 2 bases and 1 base, with 8 bases remaining between them. CDR3: CAWSPTTNTEAFF. The CDR3 DNA follows: TGTGCCTGGAGTCCAACAACGAACACTGAAGCTTTCTTT.

The J gene is TRBJ2-5, the V gene TRBV7-3; TRBD1 matches at 8 bases. The CDR3 is made up of 13 amino acids. Germline-derived CDR1 and CDR2 are SGHTA and FQGTGA. Trimming removed 5 bases from V and 5 bases from J; junction bases left unmatched: 4. CDR3: CASSETGDETQYF. The CDR3 nucleotides read TGTGCCAGCAGCGAGACAGGGGATGAGACCCAGTACTTC.

This clone was seen once. The V and J genes are TRBV2 and TRBJ1-2; a weak D match, TRBD1 (5 bases). V was clipped by 3 bases and J by 3 bases, with 8 bases between them. Germline V lookup: CDR1 SNHLY, CDR2 FYNNEI. The CDR3 covers 13 residues. CDR3 sequence: CASSEGGDYGYTF. CDR3 coding DNA: TGTGCCAGCAGTGAGGGGGGGGACTATGGCTACACCTTC.

The V call is TRBV7-6, the J call TRBJ2-2; TRBD2 matches 12 bases. CDR1 SGHVS and CDR2 FNYEAQ come from the germline V gene. The CDR3 runs 17 residues. Germline trimming cut 8 bases from V and 5 bases from J; bases unmatched to any gene: 12. Here the CDR3 reads CASGLPLAGGRTGELFF. The CDR3 DNA reads TGTGCCAGCGGGCTCCCACTAGCGGGGGGACGAACCGGGGAGCTGTTTTTT.

The J gene is TRBJ2-1, the V gene TRBV7-2; D is perhaps TRBD2 (5 bases). Germline CDR1 reads SGHTA; CDR2 reads FQGNSA. The CDR3 is 14 amino acids. V was clipped by 5 bases and J by 7 bases, with 15 bases between them. CDR3 sequence reads: CASSAPDRGNEQFF. The CDR3 DNA sequence: TGTGCCAGCAGCGCTCCGGACCGCGGGAATGAGCAGTTCTTC.

The chain employs TRBV10-2 and TRBJ1-1, with D possibly being TRBD1 (5 bases). CDR1 is WSHSY and CDR2 is SAAADI in the germline V gene. The CDR3 totals 12 residues. Trimming took 8 bases from V and 5 from J, leaving 12 bases between them. The DNA for the CDR3 is TGCGCCAGCGGAGGGGTGGGAACTGAAGCTTTCTTT. This sequence encodes CASGGVGTEAFF.

The genes are TRBV6-5 and TRBJ1-1; 11 bases agree with TRBD1. Per germline, CDR1 MNHEY and CDR2 SVGAGI. After removal of 7 bases from V and 5 bases from J, the junction contained 6 bases not matched to a gene. The length of the CDR3 is 14 residues. As DNA, the CDR3 is TGTGCCAGCATCCGGACAGGGGGCTGGACTGAAGCTTTCTTT. Translating it yields CASIRTGGWTEAFF.

The V gene is TRBV11-2, the J gene TRBJ2-1; TRBD2 matches 12 bases. The germline V gene has CDR1 SGHAT and CDR2 FQNNGV. The CDR3 covers 15 residues. V shed 4 bases, J shed 4 bases, and the junction held 2 bases outside the gene matches. The CDR3 DNA sequence: TGTGCCAGCAGCTGGACTAGCGGGGTTTACAATGAGCAGTTCTTC. Protein: CASSWTSGVYNEQFF.

With respect to this clone: A junction boundary mismatches the germline segment, possibly from a read error. The chain is built from TRBV4-1 and TRBJ2-1; D may be TRBD2 (7 bases). CDR1 and CDR2 (germline): MGHRA, YSYEKL. The CDR3 consists of 11 residues. The CDR3 protein is CASGGALKKVF. The CDR3 bases are TGCGCCAGCGGGGGGGCTCTGAAGAAGGTCTTC.

The chain employs TRBV4-2 and TRBJ2-1; unclear D gene. The CDR3 covers 13 residues. V was trimmed by 0 bases and J by 6 bases, leaving 6 bases between them. The germline V gene encodes CDR1 LGHNA and CDR2 YNFKEQ. CDR3 coding DNA: TGTGCCAGCAGCCAAGATTTAGGCAATGAGCAGTTCTTC. It is translated as CASSQDLGNEQFF.